Listed here are 8 T cell receptor beta chains from one sample, sequenced in a study of blood T cell repertoires in COVID-19. Generated by immunoSEQ multiplex PCR, the TCRdb table keeps only in-frame clones and is missing some. The sample lists approximately 120,000 clones, approximately 84% occurring once. Sequenced material: peripheral blood. Every receptor here comes from a human donor in a cohort sampled during active COVID-19.

The V call is TRBV25-1, the J call TRBJ2-7; tentatively, D is TRBD1 (6 bases). V gave up 7 bases and J gave up 1 base, with 11 bases separating them. Per germline, CDR1 MGHDK and CDR2 SYGVNS. This CDR3 is 13 amino acids long. CDR3 protein: CASKGEMSYEQYF. CDR3 DNA: TGTGCCAGCAAGGGGGAGATGTCCTACGAGCAGTACTTC.

This rearrangement joins TRBV18 to TRBJ1-2; D gene unclear. V gave up 3 bases and J gave up 2 bases, with 7 bases separating them. The CDR3 is 13 amino acids. CDR1 KGHSH and CDR2 LQKENI come from the germline V gene. The CDR3 DNA reads as TGTGCCAGCTCACCGGCCCAGAACTATGGCTACACCTTC. This translates into CASSPAQNYGYTF. Filled out from reference TRBV18 and TRBJ1-2, the complete variable domain reads NAGVMQNPRHLVRRRGQEARLRCSPMKGHSHVYWYRQLPEEGLKFMVYLQKENIIDESGMPKERFSAEFPKEGPSILRIQQVVRGDSAAYFCASSPAQNYGYTFGSGTRLTVV.

The V gene is TRBV6-8, the J gene TRBJ2-6; 9 bases line up with TRBD1. Germline V gene lookup returns CDR1 MNHGY and CDR2 SAAAGT. There are 16 residues in the CDR3. V was clipped by 9 bases and J by 1 base; unmatched bases: 7. CDR3 sequence reads: CARTGQGTSGANVLTF. As DNA, the CDR3 is TGTGCCAGGACAGGACAGGGGACGTCTGGGGCCAACGTCCTGACTTTC.

This chain links TRBV29-1 with TRBJ1-3; no definite D call. In germline, CDR1 is SQVTM, CDR2 ANQGSEA. Trimming took off 1 base at V and 0 bases at J, with 7 bases between the two ends. There are 14 residues in the CDR3. Written as DNA, the CDR3 is TGCAGCGTTGAAGCGGGGATCTCTGGAAACACCATATATTTT. Its protein is CSVEAGISGNTIYF.

The chain couples TRBV6-1 to TRBJ1-3, with unresolved D. Germline lookup yields CDR1 MNHNS and CDR2 SASEGT. This CDR3 contains 12 residues. Deletions cut 3 bases from V and 10 bases from J, with 10 bases between. The CDR3 is CASSDLLVTIYF. In nucleotides, the CDR3 is TGTGCCAGCAGTGACCTTCTAGTTACCATATATTTT.

This rearrangement joins TRBV5-1 to TRBJ1-1, with D possibly being TRBD1 (6 bases). Germline V gene sequence: CDR1 SGHRS, CDR2 YFSETQ. With 0 bases removed from V and 0 bases from J, the gap between germline ends came to 9 bases. The CDR3 is made up of 15 amino acids. CDR3 coding DNA: TGCGCCAGCAGCTTGGTGGGGGCTATGAACACTGAAGCTTTCTTT. Translation: CASSLVGAMNTEAFF.

The chain has TRBV5-1 and TRBJ2-5, with D maybe TRBD2 (6 bases). Trimming removed 1 base at V and 3 bases at J, with 7 bases between. CDR3 length equals 13 residues. Germline CDR1 SGHRS, CDR2 YFSETQ. Here the CDR3 reads CASSLPSEETQYF. The CDR3 DNA follows: TGCGCCAGCAGCTTGCCTAGCGAAGAGACCCAGTACTTC.

The table lists this clone with a count of one. This rearrangement joins TRBV27 to TRBJ2-2; D is unresolved. Germline CDR1 and CDR2: MNHEY and SMNVEV (reference sequence). The CDR3 length is 12 residues. V lost 3 bases and J 6 bases, leaving 5 bases between the germline ends. The CDR3 sequence: CASSFSAGELFF. The CDR3 DNA is TGTGCCAGCAGTTTCTCAGCCGGGGAGCTGTTTTTT.